The 24 T cell receptor beta chains below all came from one sample that was sequenced in a study of blood T cell repertoires in COVID-19. The protocol was immunoSEQ multiplex PCR, while the TCRdb copy is restricted to in-frame clones and leaves out a portion. The sample consists of about 200,000 clones, around 89% of them appearing once. Input material: PBMCs or T cells enriched from blood (not recorded which). The receptors come from a woman aged 18-29 years who had recovered from COVID-19.

V gene TRBV2 combines with J gene TRBJ1-4; D unclear. V was trimmed by 6 bases and J by 4 bases, leaving 9 bases between them. The CDR3 is 13 amino acids. Per germline, CDR1 SNHLY and CDR2 FYNNEI. The CDR3 is CASRLEYNEKLFF. DNA for the CDR3: TGTGCCAGCAGGTTAGAGTATAATGAAAAACTGTTTTTT.

CDR3 sequence reads: CATSRYTGEGYTF. The CDR3 DNA sequence: TGTGCCACCAGCAGATACACGGGGGAGGGCTACACCTTC. J is TRBJ1-2 and V is TRBV15; possibly TRBD1 for D (5 bases). The CDR3 is made up of 13 amino acids. The germline V and J ends were trimmed by 2 bases and 8 bases, with 12 bases remaining between them. Germline lookup yields CDR1 LNHNV and CDR2 YYDKDF (reference sequence).

In its sample, this clone was seen many times. This rearrangement joins TRBV5-1 to TRBJ2-7; 12 bases fit TRBD1. The V and J ends lost 4 bases and 12 bases, in that order; junction bases with no gene match: 14. This CDR3 region has 15 residues. The germline V gene encodes CDR1 SGHRS and CDR2 YFSETQ. CDR3 DNA: TGCGCCAGCAGCGAGGGACAGGGGGCATTTCCTCTCCCGTACTTC. Its protein is CASSEGQGAFPLPYF.

The table lists this clone with a count of one. The rearrangement joins TRBV5-1 to TRBJ2-2, with 9 bases that match TRBD1. Trimming cost V 0 bases and J 3 bases; bases outside gene matches: 0. CDR3 size: 15 residues. Germline assignment: CDR1 SGHRS and CDR2 YFSETQ. CDR3 DNA sequence: TGCGCCAGCAGCTTGGGGACAGGGGACACCGGGGAGCTGTTTTTT. Translation gives CASSLGTGDTGELFF.

J is TRBJ2-7 and V is TRBV19; the D is unclear. Trimming took 3 bases from V and 4 from J, leaving 16 bases between them. CDR3 length: 15 amino acids. The germline CDR1 and CDR2 sequences are LNHDA and SQIVND (reference sequence). The CDR3 bases are TGTGCCAGTAGTATGATTTCCGCTGGGCTATACGAGCAGTACTTC. This encodes CASSMISAGLYEQYF.

The V and J genes are TRBV29-1 and TRBJ2-1; TRBD2 matches at 8 bases. From germline, CDR1 is SQVTM and CDR2 ANQGSEA. Losses at the gene ends were 3 bases for V and 7 bases for J; bases not matched to a gene: 11. The CDR3 totals 15 residues. The CDR3 nucleotides read TGCAGCGTTGATGGAGCGGGGGTCAGATGGAATGAGCAGTTCTTC. As protein: CSVDGAGVRWNEQFF.

The CDR3 region is CSASQGTNYGYTF. The CDR3 region has the DNA TGCAGCGCCTCACAGGGGACTAACTATGGCTACACCTTC. The V and J genes are TRBV29-1 and TRBJ1-2; 7 bases are a match to TRBD1. V lost 7 bases, J lost 0 bases, and 5 bases stayed unmatched. The CDR3 covers 13 residues. In germline, CDR1 is SQVTM, CDR2 ANQGSEA.

This clone has only a few counts. V gene TRBV5-1 combines with J gene TRBJ1-2; D may be TRBD1 (6 bases). Germline CDR1 and CDR2: SGHRS and YFSETQ. Trimming took off 2 bases at V and 2 bases at J, with 16 bases between the two ends. This CDR3 comprises 16 residues. CDR3: CASSFAYEGENYGYTF. CDR3 sequence (DNA): TGCGCCAGCAGCTTCGCGTATGAGGGGGAGAACTATGGCTACACCTTC.

This clone was seen a few times. V gene TRBV6-1 combines with J gene TRBJ2-6; possibly TRBD1 for D (5 bases). The germline V gene has CDR1 MNHNS and CDR2 SASEGT. Trimming removed 2 bases at V and 2 bases at J, with 13 bases between. The CDR3 consists of 17 residues. The CDR3 protein is CASSELVGDAGANVLTF. CDR3 nucleotide sequence: TGTGCCAGCAGTGAATTAGTAGGGGATGCTGGGGCCAACGTCCTGACTTTC.

The rearrangement links TRBV2 to TRBJ2-7, with 10 positions matching TRBD1. Looked up from germline, CDR1 is SNHLY and CDR2 is FYNNEI. The V and J ends lost 6 bases and 3 bases, in that order; junction bases with no gene match: 5. The CDR3 is 14 residues long. CDR3 DNA sequence: TGTGCCAGCAGGGGGACAGGGGCTAGCTACGAGCAGTACTTC. Residues: CASRGTGASYEQYF.

The chain uses TRBV27 and TRBJ1-6; D unclear. Per the germline V gene, CDR1 is MNHEY and CDR2 is SMNVEV (reference sequence). This CDR3 contains 12 residues. Trimming removed 2 bases at V and 12 bases at J, with 8 bases between. CDR3 region: CASSLVEGPLHF. The CDR3 DNA sequence: TGTGCCAGCAGTTTAGTAGAGGGACCCCTCCACTTT.

J is TRBJ2-3 and V is TRBV13; D is ambiguous. This CDR3 has 13 residues. Germline V gene data show CDR1 as PRHDT and CDR2 as FYEKMQ (reference sequence). V dropped 4 bases and J dropped 4 bases, with 9 bases sitting between them. The DNA of the CDR3 is TGTGCCAGCAGCTCAACAGTTTCAGATACGCAGTATTTT. This encodes CASSSTVSDTQYF.

The genes are TRBV6-5 and TRBJ2-5, with TRBD2 matching over 9 bases. The CDR3 consists of 14 residues. Germline CDR1 and CDR2: MNHEY and SVGAGI. V lost 11 bases, J lost 2 bases, and 9 bases stayed unmatched. The DNA for the CDR3 is TGTGCCGGCTCAAATAGCGGGGGACAAGAGACCCAGTACTTC. As protein: CAGSNSGGQETQYF.

The V call is TRBV19, the J call TRBJ1-6; TRBD1 agrees at 11 bases. The J segment lost 9 bases and the V segment lost 3 bases, leaving 7 bases of the junction unmatched. CDR1 LNHDA and CDR2 SQIVND come from the germline V gene (reference sequence). This CDR3 contains 16 residues. The CDR3 loop reads CASSIRGTGGISPLHF. The CDR3 DNA is TGTGCCAGTAGTATCCGGGGGACAGGGGGAATTTCACCCCTCCACTTT.

The rearrangement uses TRBV2 and TRBJ1-5; 9 bases map to TRBD1. V dropped 5 bases and J dropped 1; count of bases not matched to a gene: 6. Looked up from germline, CDR1 is SNHLY and CDR2 is FYNNEI. The CDR3 contains 16 residues. The CDR3 loop reads CASSPWTGVSNQPQHF. CDR3 DNA sequence: TGTGCCAGCAGTCCTTGGACAGGGGTGAGCAATCAGCCCCAGCATTTT.

The genes are TRBV6-6 and TRBJ1-5; 8 bases fit TRBD1. Germline lookup yields CDR1 MNHNY and CDR2 SVGAGI (reference sequence). The CDR3 is 15 amino acids. With V trimmed by 7 bases and J by 4 bases, 9 bases remained unmatched. The CDR3 protein is CASTGTGDYNQPQHF. The CDR3 DNA is TGTGCCAGCACGGGGACAGGAGACTATAATCAGCCCCAGCATTTT.

V usage is TRBV19 and J usage is TRBJ1-5, with D tentatively TRBD1 (6 bases). Germline values: CDR1 LNHDA, CDR2 SQIVND (reference sequence). Trimming cost V 8 bases and J 6 bases, with 11 bases left between them. The CDR3 covers 12 residues. In DNA form, the CDR3 reads TGTGCCAGTCAGGGAGGGGGTCAGCCCCAGCATTTT. This encodes CASQGGGQPQHF.

The rearrangement links TRBV24-1 to TRBJ2-6; TRBD1 matches 9 bases. The CDR3 totals 17 residues. Germline lookup yields CDR1 KGHDR and CDR2 SFDVKD. The V segment lost 4 bases and the J segment 2 bases; nucleotides outside the gene matches: 5. The CDR3: CATSDPGTGPGANVLTF. As DNA, the CDR3 is TGTGCCACCAGTGACCCCGGGACAGGGCCTGGGGCCAACGTCCTGACTTTC.

The chain employs TRBV19 and TRBJ1-1; possible D gene TRBD1, 5 bases. This CDR3 spans 15 amino acids. V was clipped by 3 bases and J by 5 bases, with 16 bases between them. Germline assignment: CDR1 LNHDA and CDR2 SQIVND (reference sequence). The CDR3 is CASSIVGQGVTEAFF. The CDR3 DNA follows: TGTGCCAGTAGTATTGTGGGCCAGGGTGTAACTGAAGCTTTCTTT.

In its sample, this clone was seen a few times. The rearrangement joins TRBV4-2 to TRBJ2-7, with 8 bases aligning to TRBD2. The trim removed 0 bases at V and 2 bases at J, leaving 3 bases unmatched. Germline V gene sequence: CDR1 LGHNA, CDR2 YNFKEQ. The CDR3 spans 15 residues. The DNA for the CDR3 is TGTGCCAGCAGCCAAGAGGAGCGGGGGCCCTACGAGCAGTACTTC. It yields the protein CASSQEERGPYEQYF.

The chain links TRBV27 to TRBJ1-1, with TRBD1 matching over 8 bases. Looked up from germline, CDR1 is MNHEY and CDR2 is SMNVEV (reference sequence). Trimming at V came to 6 bases and at J to 6 bases, leaving 6 bases not matched to a gene. The CDR3 has 13 residues. In DNA form, the CDR3 reads TGTGCCAGCAGCCTCACACAGGGGGCTGAAGCTTTCTTT. Translation: CASSLTQGAEAFF.

The chain carries TRBV9 and TRBJ1-6, with a tentative D call TRBD1 (5 bases). CDR1 and CDR2 from the germline V gene are SGDLS and YYNGEE. The CDR3 extends over 17 amino acids. Deletions cut 4 bases from V and 8 bases from J, with 22 bases between. CDR3 DNA: TGTGCCAGCAGCACCCCTCTGGGAACAGGCAATTATTCACCCCTCCACTTT. It specifies CASSTPLGTGNYSPLHF.

V usage is TRBV2 and J usage is TRBJ2-1; tentative D call: TRBD2 (5 bases). Germline CDR1 and CDR2: SNHLY and FYNNEI. V lost 6 bases, J lost 0 bases, and 12 bases lay in between. CDR3 length: 15 amino acids. The CDR3 is CASSRGKSSYNEQFF. The CDR3 nucleotides are TGTGCCAGCAGCCGGGGAAAGAGCTCCTACAATGAGCAGTTCTTC. The entire variable domain, with the rest obtained from reference TRBV2 and TRBJ2-1, is as follows: EPEVTQTPSHQVTQMGQEVILRCVPISNHLYFYWYRQILGQKVEFLVSFYNNEISEKSEIFDDQFSVERPDGSNFTLKIRSTKLEDSAMYFCASSRGKSSYNEQFFGPGTRLTVL.

The chain carries TRBV18 and TRBJ2-1; TRBD2 might be the D (6 bases). The ends were cut back, 1 base at V and 3 bases at J, with 19 bases in the middle. Per germline, CDR1 KGHSH and CDR2 LQKENI. There are 18 residues in the CDR3. As DNA, the CDR3 is TGTGCCAGCTCACCACAGGAATCCAGGAGCGGGTACTACAATGAGCAGTTCTTC. It translates to CASSPQESRSGYYNEQFF.